This TCR beta chain appears in the sequencing data of a study of shared T cell receptors in the human thymus. V was cut by 4 bases and J by 0 bases, with 10 bases left in between. This CDR3 spans 14 amino acids. Germline values: CDR1 MDHEN, CDR2 SYDVKM. Libraries were prepared by immunoSEQ multiplex PCR; TCRdb keeps only in-frame clonotypes and omits some of them. The sample consists of hundreds of thousands of clones, approximately 80% of them appearing once. The sample also formed part of further work on human thymus T cells. That source reports: The people who donated were healthy Finnish babies having corrective surgery for congenital heart defects. The thymus tissue came from resections taken during corrective heart surgery. Highly overlapping thymic repertoires in unrelated individuals were reported by related research.

The sequence came from a boy less than two years old with a congenital heart defect. J is TRBJ2-7 and V is TRBV28, with D uncertain. Sample: thymocytes. This CDR3 is CASSWWRLSYEQYF. The CDR3 bases are TGTGCCAGCAGTTGGTGGCGACTCTCCTACGAGCAGTACTTC.